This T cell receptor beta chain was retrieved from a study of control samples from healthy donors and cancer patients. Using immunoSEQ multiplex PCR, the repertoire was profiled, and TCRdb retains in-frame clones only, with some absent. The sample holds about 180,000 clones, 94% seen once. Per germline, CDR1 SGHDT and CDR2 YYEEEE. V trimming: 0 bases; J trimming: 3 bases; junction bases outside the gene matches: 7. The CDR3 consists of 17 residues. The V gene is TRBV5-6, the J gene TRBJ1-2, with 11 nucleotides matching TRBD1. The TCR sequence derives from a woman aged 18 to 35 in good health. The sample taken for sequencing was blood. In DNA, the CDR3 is TGTGCCAGCAGCTTGGGGACAGGGGGCCCGAGGGACTATGGCTACACCTTC. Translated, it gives CASSLGTGGPRDYGYTF.